These 14 T cell receptor beta chains were sequenced from one sample in a study of T cell repertoires in cytomegalovirus infection. Via MiXCR, TCRdb re-called the reads, giving one row per CDR3 protein. The sample contains 350,000 to 500,000 distinct CDR3 sequences, approximately 31% of which appear only once. The sample consisted of PBMCs. Receptors originate from a human donor in good health (CMV status not recorded). Some clones in this sample may be carry-over from other donors' samples.

This chain joins TRBV4-3 and TRBJ2-1; no firm D call. The CDR3 is 16 residues long. V gave up 1 base and J gave up 4 bases, with 14 bases separating them. Germline assignment: CDR1 LGHNA and CDR2 YSLEER. Written as DNA, the CDR3 is TGCGCCAGCAGCCAAGCCTCGAGGAGCCAGTACAATGAGCAGTTCTTC. This sequence encodes CASSQASRSQYNEQFF.

This clonotype turned up a few times. The V and J genes are TRBV9 and TRBJ1-6, with D unresolved. The CDR3 covers 12 residues. Between the trimmed V and J ends, which lost 9 bases and 8 bases, there was a span of 12 bases. Germline V CDR1 and CDR2: SGDLS, YYNGEE. The CDR3 is CATGSWDSPLHF. CDR3 DNA: TGTGCCACCGGGTCGTGGGATTCACCCCTCCACTTT.

This clonotype was found a few times. The chain is built from TRBV11-2 and TRBJ2-5; TRBD2 agrees at 9 bases. The germline V gene encodes CDR1 SGHAT and CDR2 FQNNGV. The V gene end was trimmed by 1 base and the J gene end by 5 bases; junction bases not matched to a gene: 2. The CDR3 spans 14 residues. In nucleotides, the CDR3 is TGTGCCAGCAGCTTAGGGACTAGCGATGAGACCCAGTACTTC. Translating it yields CASSLGTSDETQYF.

J is TRBJ1-1 and V is TRBV2; a weak D match, TRBD1 (6 bases). Germline CDR1 reads SNHLY; CDR2 reads FYNNEI. Trimming shortened V by 4 bases and J by 5 bases, and 11 bases separated the two germline ends. This CDR3 comprises 13 residues. CDR3 coding DNA: TGTGCCAGCAGTGGGACAGTGCCGACTGAAGCTTTCTTT. It is translated as CASSGTVPTEAFF.

In its sample, this clonotype was seen many times. The gene calls are TRBV7-6 and TRBJ1-5; no reliable D call. CDR3 length equals 13 residues. Germline CDR1 SGHVS, CDR2 FNYEAQ. The ends were cut back, 5 bases at V and 5 bases at J, with 10 bases in the middle. This chain's CDR3 is CASSQQLDQPQHF. CDR3 in DNA: TGTGCCAGCAGCCAGCAATTAGATCAGCCCCAGCATTTT.

The rearrangement joins TRBV6-2 or TRBV6-3 to TRBJ1-5; perhaps TRBD1 as D (6 bases). The CDR3 sequence is 13 residues long. From germline, CDR1 is MNHEY and CDR2 SVGEGT. Trimming took 1 base from V and 7 from J, leaving 8 bases between them. The CDR3 coding sequence is TGTGCCAGCAGTTACTTCGGACAGCAGCCCCAGCATTTT. This codes for CASSYFGQQPQHF.

In this sample, this clonotype turned up a few times. The chain uses TRBV7-3 and TRBJ2-7; D unclear. CDR1 is SGHTA, CDR2 FQGTGA, per germline. This CDR3 has 13 residues. V was shortened by 3 bases and J by 1 base, with 7 bases between the two germline ends. In DNA form, the CDR3 reads TGTGCCAGCAGCTTCGACTGGTCCTACGAGCAGTACTTC. This gives the protein CASSFDWSYEQYF.

This clonotype has ten or more counts. V usage is TRBV7-9 and J usage is TRBJ2-7; weak D call: TRBD1 (6 bases). V lost 5 bases and J lost 0, with 14 bases in between. The CDR3 spans 15 residues. Germline V gene data show CDR1 as SEHNR and CDR2 as FQNEAQ (reference sequence). CDR3 nucleotides: TGTGCCAGCAGCCGACACGGGACAAACTCCTACGAGCAGTACTTC. Translating it yields CASSRHGTNSYEQYF.

J is TRBJ2-5 and V is TRBV30; D call uncertain. Germline lookup yields CDR1 GTSNPN and CDR2 SVGIG (reference sequence). The CDR3 is 12 residues long. The V end lost 0 bases, the J end lost 5 bases, and 7 bases lay between the germline ends. CDR3 region: CAWSVRRETQYF. CDR3 sequence (DNA): TGTGCCTGGAGTGTACGACGGGAGACCCAGTACTTC.

This clonotype has just one count. The chain joins TRBV27 to TRBJ2-2; D may be TRBD1 (5 bases). CDR3 length: 15 amino acids. V was pared by 7 bases and J by 2 bases, with 14 bases between. Germline loops: CDR1 MNHEY, CDR2 SMNVEV (reference sequence). CDR3 DNA: TGTGCCAGCACCACCCAGGGTGGTAACACCGGGGAGCTGTTTTTT. Translated: CASTTQGGNTGELFF.

This clonotype was counted a single time. The gene calls are TRBV6-5 and TRBJ2-3, with 7 positions matching TRBD2. V was pared by 5 bases and J by 0 bases, with 11 bases of the junction left unmatched. The CDR3 is 17 amino acids. Germline-derived CDR1 and CDR2 are MNHEY and SVGAGI. The CDR3 loop reads CASSPFLPGLSTDTQYF. For the CDR3, the DNA is TGTGCCAGCAGTCCCTTTTTACCGGGACTAAGCACAGATACGCAGTATTTT.

The J gene is TRBJ1-2, the V gene TRBV14; no definite D call. This CDR3 has 13 residues. Trimming stripped 4 bases from V and 4 bases from J, with 10 bases between. Germline lookup yields CDR1 SGHDN and CDR2 FVKESK. The CDR3 loop is CASSLFESYGYTF. CDR3 nucleotide sequence: TGTGCCAGCAGCCTCTTCGAGAGCTATGGCTACACCTTC.

This clonotype was detected a few times. V and J are TRBV27 and TRBJ2-1; 9 bases line up with TRBD2. This CDR3 comprises 16 residues. V lost 5 bases and J lost 7; bases outside the gene matches: 12. Germline V gene sequence: CDR1 MNHEY, CDR2 SMNVEV (reference sequence). The CDR3 sequence is CASSQVERGAENEQFF. CDR3 sequence (DNA): TGTGCCAGCAGTCAGGTGGAGCGGGGGGCCGAAAATGAGCAGTTCTTC.

The CDR3 DNA sequence: TGCAACGTAGCTCGGGCGGACACTGAAGCTTTCTTT. Its protein product is CNVARADTEAFF. The V and J genes are TRBV29-1 and TRBJ1-1; D is undetermined. CDR3 length equals 12 residues. Germline V lookup: CDR1 SQVTM, CDR2 ANQGSEA. The complete variable domain, with remaining parts taken from reference TRBV29-1 and TRBJ1-1, reads SAVISQKPSRDICQRGTSLTIQCQVDSQVTMMFWYRQQPGQSLTLIATANQGSEATYESGFVIDKFPISRPNLTFSTLTVSNMSPEDSSIYLCNVARADTEAFFGQGTRLTVV.